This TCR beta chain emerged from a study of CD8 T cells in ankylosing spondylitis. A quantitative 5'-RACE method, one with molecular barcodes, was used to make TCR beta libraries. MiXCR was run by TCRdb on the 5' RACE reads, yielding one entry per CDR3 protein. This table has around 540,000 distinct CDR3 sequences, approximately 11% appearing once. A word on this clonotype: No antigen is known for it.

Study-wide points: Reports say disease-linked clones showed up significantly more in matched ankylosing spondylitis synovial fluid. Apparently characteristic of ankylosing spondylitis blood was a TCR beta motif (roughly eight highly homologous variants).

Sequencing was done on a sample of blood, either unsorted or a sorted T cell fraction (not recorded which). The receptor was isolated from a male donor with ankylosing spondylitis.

CDR3 coding DNA: TGTGCCAGCATCCTCAGGGGGGGGTACAATGAGCAGTTCTTC. It encodes CASILRGGYNEQFF. The chain combines TRBV28 with TRBJ2-1; D could derive from TRBD1 or TRBD2 (7 bases each). V was pared by 7 bases and J by 4 bases, with 14 bases between. The V gene's germline CDR1 is MDHEN and CDR2 SYDVKM. There are 14 residues in the CDR3.